The rows below give T cell receptor beta chains drawn from one sample of a study of T cells in Graves' hyperthyroidism and ophthalmopathy. TCRdb itself ran the multiplex PCR reads through MiXCR, one entry per CDR3 protein. In the table there are hundreds of thousands of distinct CDR3 sequences, 14% of which are singletons. Sequences were obtained from blood. The receptors stem from a young woman with Graves' hyperthyroidism. Both conserved end residues are part of each CDR3.

v_call	j_call	cdr3_aa
TRBV7-9	TRBJ1-5	CASSLGLGTEVNQPQHF
TRBV6-5	TRBJ1-1	CASSYRNAEAFF
TRBV7-9	TRBJ1-5	CASSLSGGNQPQHF
TRBV24-1	TRBJ1-2	CATSDPGTPYGHTF
TRBV13	TRBJ1-1	CASSESLSRNSEAFF
TRBV7-2	TRBJ2-1	CASRYAGAGAGSYNEQFF
TRBV6-5	TRBJ2-7	CASSYDRAVYEQYF
TRBV28	TRBJ2-1	CASSFSPSSNEQFF
TRBV5-1	TRBJ1-2	CASSPELFSNYGYTF
TRBV12-3/TRBV12-4	TRBJ1-1	CASSPTRDRGEAFF
TRBV30	TRBJ1-4	CAWSVLLRANEKLFF
TRBV20-1	TRBJ1-1	CSARPPVGLGTEAFF
TRBV11-2	TRBJ2-1	CASSGTAFNEQFF
TRBV11-2	TRBJ1-3	CASSSLQGKGNTIYF